This TCR beta chain was documented in a study of cytomegalovirus exposure and HLA in healthy donors. About the research overall: Assignment to the Caucasian-associated ancestry cluster applied to around 82% of the approximately 400 genotyped donors.

In the PCR, 60 Vbeta and 13 Jbeta primers were used. Assay used: immunoSEQ multiplex PCR; TCRdb lists only in-frame clones, some missing. Of about 59,000 clones in the sample, more than 70% were seen once. Findings and caveats of the study: Per a later analysis, HLA-associated TCR beta chains showed more clonal expansion than other, equally common TCR beta chains. CMV serostatus was the only immune exposure information that was available.

Points on this clone: The antigen is not known.

The sequencing sample was made of PBMCs. The receptor was derived from a man aged 25 to 45 in good health and CMV-seropositive.

The CDR3 here is CASSQDPGQLTDTQYF. The CDR3, as DNA: TGCGCCAGCAGCCAAGATCCTGGACAGCTCACAGATACGCAGTATTTT. V usage is TRBV4-1 and J usage is TRBJ2-3; TRBD1 is a possible D gene (6 bases). Trimming left V 0 bases short and J 2 bases short, with 12 bases between. The CDR3 is 16 amino acids. Germline lookup yields CDR1 MGHRA and CDR2 YSYEKL.